The 4 T cell receptor beta chains listed next were all sequenced from one sample in a study of chemoradiotherapy in HPV16-positive cancers. Method: immunoSEQ multiplex PCR; TCRdb's copy keeps in-frame clones and lacks some. The sample shows 12,000 or so clones, around 90% of them seen only once. The sequenced sample was blood, obtained from a patient who underwent chemoradiotherapy. These receptors originate from a human donor with HPV-associated anogenital cancer.

The V call is TRBV6-1, the J call TRBJ2-3, with TRBD1 matching over 9 bases. The germline V gene has CDR1 MNHNS and CDR2 SASEGT. The CDR3 is 14 amino acids. V shed 6 bases and J 1 base; nucleotides not matched to a gene: 2. The CDR3 nucleotides read TGTGCCAGCAGATGGGACAGGGGCACAGATACGCAGTATTTT. It translates to CASRWDRGTDTQYF.

The chain is built from TRBV11-2 and TRBJ2-1; 7 bases line up with TRBD2. Trimming cost V 8 bases and J 7 bases; bases outside gene matches: 11. Per the germline V gene, CDR1 is SGHAT and CDR2 is FQNNGV. The CDR3 loop spans 14 amino acids. The CDR3 region has the DNA TGTGCCAGCGGCGGGGGAATAAACCGAAATGAGCAGTTCTTC. This sequence encodes CASGGGINRNEQFF.

The V call is TRBV29-1, the J call TRBJ2-5, with D possibly being TRBD1 (5 bases). The CDR3 totals 11 residues. V lost 3 bases and J 4 bases, leaving 6 bases between the germline ends. Per the germline V gene, CDR1 is SQVTM and CDR2 is ANQGSEA. The CDR3 loop reads CSVDRVETQYF. CDR3 sequence (DNA): TGCAGCGTTGACAGGGTAGAGACCCAGTACTTC.

The chain has TRBV10-3 and TRBJ2-2, with 7 nucleotides matching TRBD2. The CDR3 length is 13 residues. Germline CDR1 and CDR2: ENHRY and SYGVKD. V trimming: 6 bases; J trimming: 5 bases; junction bases outside the gene matches: 3. The DNA for the CDR3 is TGTGCCATCAGGGAGGGAGGGACCGGGGAGCTGTTTTTT. This codes for CAIREGGTGELFF.